This passage covers 18 T cell receptor beta chains from one sample sequenced in a study of T cell changes during pregnancy in multiple sclerosis. Using immunoSEQ multiplex PCR, the repertoire was profiled, and TCRdb retains in-frame clones only, with some absent. The sample holds 35,000 to 45,000 clones; approximately 89% are singletons and the top ten take more than 0.7%. The input for sequencing was CD4+ T cells from peripheral blood mononuclear cells, taken after pregnancy. Source of these receptors: a female donor in good health, enrolled as a control in a pregnancy study.

This chain joins TRBV28 and TRBJ2-1; TRBD2 matches 9 bases. The CDR3 is made up of 14 amino acids. V was clipped by 7 bases and J by 10 bases; unmatched bases: 11. CDR1 is MDHEN and CDR2 is SYDVKM in the germline V gene. Here the CDR3 DNA reads TGTGCCAGCACTCGAGACCCAGCGGGAGGAGAGCAGTTCTTC. Protein: CASTRDPAGGEQFF. Full variable domain (missing parts from reference TRBV28 and TRBJ2-1): DVKVTQSSRYLVKRTGEKVFLECVQDMDHENMFWYRQDPGLGLRLIYFSYDVKMKEKGDIPEGYSVSREKKERFSLILESASTNQTSMYLCASTRDPAGGEQFFGPGTRLTVL.

This chain uses TRBV5-1 with TRBJ1-1; D perhaps matches TRBD1 (6 bases). The CDR3 covers 15 residues. CDR1 and CDR2 (germline): SGHRS, YFSETQ. The V gene lost 4 bases and the J gene lost 1 base, with 14 bases spanning the gap. The CDR3 region is CASSPRGRTNTEAFF. The CDR3 nucleotides are TGCGCCAGCAGCCCCAGGGGAAGGACGAACACTGAAGCTTTCTTT.

Regarding this clone: One end of the junction is discordant with germline, which a read error may explain. The chain recombines TRBV7-2 with TRBJ2-4; TRBD2 matches at 14 bases. The length of the CDR3 is 14 residues. Germline V lookup: CDR1 SGHTA, CDR2 FQGNSA. The CDR3 here is CASSSGLAGGIQYF. In DNA, the CDR3 is TGTGCCAGCAGCTCCGGACTAGCGGGGGGCATTCAGTACTTT.

This sequence joins TRBV5-1 and TRBJ2-2, with no clear D. V was clipped by 0 bases and J by 5 bases, with 14 bases between them. Per the germline V gene, CDR1 is SGHRS and CDR2 is YFSETQ. This CDR3 spans 16 amino acids. The CDR3 DNA sequence: TGCGCCAGCAGCTTGGCCGTCACTACCGGTACCGGGGAGCTGTTTTTT. Encoded protein: CASSLAVTTGTGELFF.

The V and J genes are TRBV19 and TRBJ2-3; the D gene is possibly TRBD1 (6 bases). From germline, CDR1 is LNHDA and CDR2 SQIVND (reference sequence). Between the trimmed V and J ends, which lost 10 bases and 2 bases, there was a span of 16 bases. The CDR3 runs 14 residues. The CDR3 loop reads CATAWTVPTDTQYF. CDR3 DNA: TGTGCCACCGCCTGGACAGTTCCCACAGATACGCAGTATTTT.

V usage is TRBV6-5 and J usage is TRBJ1-4, with TRBD1 as a possible D gene (5 bases). V was shortened by 7 bases and J by 0 bases, with 9 bases between the two germline ends. The germline V gene encodes CDR1 MNHEY and CDR2 SVGAGI. CDR3 size: 14 residues. CDR3: CASTSTATNEKLFF. CDR3 nucleotide sequence: TGTGCCAGCACCTCGACAGCAACTAATGAAAAACTGTTTTTT.

The chain couples TRBV21-1 to TRBJ2-7; whether TRBD1, the table's D call, matches the DNA was not checked. TRBV21-1 is reported as a pseudogene. There are 15 residues in the CDR3. This CDR3 is CASSKEGGRGNEQYF. The CDR3 DNA follows: TGTGCCAGCAGCAAAGAGGGGGGCAGGGGGAACGAGCAGTACTTC.

The rearrangement links TRBV4-3 to TRBJ2-3; 8 nucleotides match TRBD1. The V segment lost 6 bases and the J segment 3 bases; nucleotides outside the gene matches: 5. Germline CDR1 reads LGHNA; CDR2 reads YSLEER. CDR3 length: 14 amino acids. The CDR3 region is CASSQQGGTDTQYF. CDR3 bases: TGCGCCAGCAGTCAACAGGGGGGTACAGATACGCAGTATTTT.

The chain has TRBV11-2 and TRBJ2-7, with TRBD1 as a possible D gene (6 bases). Germline assignment: CDR1 SGHAT and CDR2 FQNNGV. The CDR3 covers 14 residues. The V end was cut by 4 bases, the J end by 0 bases, with 10 bases between. In DNA form, the CDR3 reads TGTGCCAGCAGCTCCGGGACACACTCCTACGAGCAGTACTTC. It translates to CASSSGTHSYEQYF.

In nucleotides, the CDR3 is TGCAGCGTGAAGACTAGCGGGGTAGGTGGTGAGCAGTTCTTC. It yields the protein CSVKTSGVGGEQFF. This chain joins TRBV29-1 and TRBJ2-1; 11 bases fit TRBD2. The CDR3 length is 14 residues. V lost 6 bases and J lost 9; bases outside the gene matches: 10. The germline V gene encodes CDR1 SQVTM and CDR2 ANQGSEA.

The chain combines TRBV7-2 with TRBJ2-2; 7 bases are shared with TRBD1. CDR1 SGHTA and CDR2 FQGNSA come from the germline V gene. This CDR3 contains 15 residues. V lost 6 bases and J lost 5; bases outside the gene matches: 9. The CDR3 coding sequence is TGTGCCAGCAGTGCCGACAGGGTGGGAACCGGGGAGCTGTTTTTT. It encodes CASSADRVGTGELFF. Full variable domain (missing parts from reference TRBV7-2 and TRBJ2-2): GAGVSQSPSNKVTEKGKDVELRCDPISGHTALYWYRQSLGQGLEFLIYFQGNSAPDKSGLPSDRFSAERTGGSVSTLTIQRTQQEDSAVYLCASSADRVGTGELFFGEGSRLTVL.

This clone was seen more than once but under ten times. This chain connects TRBV27 to TRBJ1-6; D gene unclear. Germline V CDR1 and CDR2: MNHEY, SMNVEV (reference sequence). This CDR3 has 15 amino acids. Trimming took off 4 bases at V and 6 bases at J, with 13 bases between the two ends. CDR3 nucleotide sequence: TGTGCCAGCAGTTCAAGGAGCGGAGGTAATTCACCCCTCCACTTT. It specifies CASSSRSGGNSPLHF.

This sequence joins TRBV11-1 and TRBJ2-7; TRBD2 aligns across 7 bases. The CDR3 covers 14 residues. Germline CDR1 is SGHAT and CDR2 is FQDESV (reference sequence). J was trimmed by 6 bases and V by 5 bases; bases with no gene match: 10. CDR3: CASSLGAGSSEQYF. The CDR3 nucleotides read TGTGCCAGCAGCCTCGGAGCGGGGTCGAGCGAGCAGTACTTC. Full variable domain (outside the CDR3, taken from reference TRBV11-1 and TRBJ2-7): EAEVAQSPRYKITEKSQAVAFWCDPISGHATLYWYRQILGQGPELLVQFQDESVVDDSQLPKDRFSAERLKGVDSTLKIQPAELGDSAMYLCASSLGAGSSEQYFGPGTRLTVT.

The chain is built from TRBV9 and TRBJ2-7, with 8 positions matching TRBD1. The CDR3 length is 15 residues. The J segment lost 4 bases and the V segment lost 0 bases, leaving 6 bases of the junction unmatched. The germline V gene has CDR1 SGDLS and CDR2 YYNGEE. CDR3 DNA: TGTGCCAGCAGCGTAGACCAGGGGGCGGGATACGAGCAGTACTTC. As protein: CASSVDQGAGYEQYF.

CDR3 protein: CASSLAGGRNEKLFF. In nucleotides, the CDR3 is TGTGCCAGCAGCTTAGCAGGGGGCCGGAATGAAAAACTGTTTTTT. V and J are TRBV7-2 and TRBJ1-4; 7 positions match TRBD1. Trimming removed 0 bases from V and 5 bases from J; junction bases left unmatched: 3. This CDR3 has 15 amino acids. From germline, CDR1 is SGHTA and CDR2 FQGNSA. Full variable domain (remainder filled in from reference TRBV7-2 and TRBJ1-4): GAGVSQSPSNKVTEKGKDVELRCDPISGHTALYWYRQSLGQGLEFLIYFQGNSAPDKSGLPSDRFSAERTGGSVSTLTIQRTQQEDSAVYLCASSLAGGRNEKLFFGSGTQLSVL.

V gene TRBV5-1 combines with J gene TRBJ2-3; 9 bases align to TRBD2. V was pared by 1 base and J by 4 bases, with 7 bases of the junction left unmatched. Germline V lookup: CDR1 SGHRS, CDR2 YFSETQ. The CDR3 runs to 16 residues. The CDR3 loop is CASSLLGGGASDTQYF. For the CDR3, the DNA is TGCGCCAGCAGCTTGCTCGGCGGGGGGGCCTCAGATACGCAGTATTTT.

The chain joins TRBV9 to TRBJ1-6; 12 positions match TRBD1. Germline loops: CDR1 SGDLS, CDR2 YYNGEE. The V segment lost 2 bases and the J segment 10 bases; nucleotides outside the gene matches: 1. The CDR3 sequence is 14 residues long. The CDR3 loop is CASSVGTGGSPLHF. The CDR3 nucleotides read TGTGCCAGCAGCGTCGGGACAGGGGGCTCACCCCTCCACTTT.

The chain couples TRBV7-9 to TRBJ1-2, with D tentatively TRBD1 (6 bases). Trimming left V 5 bases short and J 6 bases short, with 16 bases between. This CDR3 region has 14 residues. Germline CDR1 is SEHNR and CDR2 is FQNEAQ (reference sequence). CDR3 nucleotide sequence: TGTGCCAGCAGCCTGCCTTGGGACACCCATGGCTACACCTTC. Protein product: CASSLPWDTHGYTF.